A selection of T cell receptor beta chains follows, all from one sample in a study of T cell responses to AZD1222 COVID-19 vaccine. The table came from immunoSEQ multiplex PCR; TCRdb's copy has only in-frame clones and leaves some out. Here the sample spans tens of thousands of clones, about nine tenths being singletons. Sample: peripheral blood, taken on day 0 of AZD1222 vaccination. The origin of the receptors is an adult in good health. The CDR3 runs from the conserved cysteine through the conserved F or W. The D gene is left open where the match is weak. Clone size is stated in some rows and not others, as once, few, many or a class when expanded.

CDR3 protein: CASTSYTEAFF; CDR3 DNA: TGTGCCAGCACCTCCTACACTGAAGCTTTCTTT; D gene: NA; J gene: TRBJ1-1; clone size: NA; V gene: TRBV6-5
CDR3 protein: CASSQWGRDSGYTF; CDR3 DNA: TGCGCCAGCAGCCAGTGGGGCAGGGATAGTGGCTACACCTTC; D gene: NA; J gene: TRBJ1-2; clone size: few; V gene: TRBV4-3
CDR3 protein: CASSLALGQGDGYTF; CDR3 DNA: TGTGCCAGCAGCTTAGCGTTAGGACAGGGCGATGGCTACACCTTC; D gene: TRBD1; J gene: TRBJ1-2; clone size: NA; V gene: TRBV7-9
CDR3 protein: CASSYGGSSYGYTF; CDR3 DNA: TGTGCCAGCAGTTACGGTGGCAGCTCGTATGGCTACACCTTC; D gene: NA; J gene: TRBJ1-2; clone size: NA; V gene: TRBV6-5
CDR3 protein: CASKGRQGSNQPQHF; CDR3 DNA: TGTGCCAGCAAGGGCCGGCAGGGTAGCAATCAGCCCCAGCATTTT; D gene: NA; J gene: TRBJ1-5; clone size: NA; V gene: TRBV2
CDR3 protein: CASSLGPEAFF; CDR3 DNA: TGTGCCAGCAGCTTGGGGCCTGAAGCTTTCTTT; D gene: NA; J gene: TRBJ1-1; clone size: NA; V gene: TRBV5-6
CDR3 protein: CASSPEGYSYEQYF; CDR3 DNA: TGTGCCAGCAGCCCCGAAGGCTACTCCTACGAGCAGTACTTC; D gene: NA; J gene: TRBJ2-7; clone size: NA; V gene: TRBV7-9
CDR3 protein: CASRNRGIAGELFF; CDR3 DNA: TGTGCCAGCAGAAACAGGGGGATCGCCGGGGAGCTGTTTTTT; D gene: TRBD1; J gene: TRBJ2-2; clone size: NA; V gene: TRBV2
CDR3 protein: CASSPGQGIETQYF; CDR3 DNA: TGTGCCAGCAGCCCCGGACAGGGCATCGAGACCCAGTACTTC; D gene: TRBD1; J gene: TRBJ2-5; clone size: NA; V gene: TRBV3-1/TRBV3-2
CDR3 protein: CATSDLLRGGGETQYF; CDR3 DNA: TGTGCCACCAGTGATTTATTGAGAGGCGGTGGAGAGACCCAGTACTTC; D gene: NA; J gene: TRBJ2-5; clone size: NA; V gene: TRBV24-1
CDR3 protein: CAIRDLGAGTLHF; CDR3 DNA: TGTGCCATCCGGGACTTGGGTGCCGGGACCCTCCACTTT; D gene: NA; J gene: TRBJ1-6; clone size: NA; V gene: TRBV4-2
CDR3 protein: CASSLQSVRNTGELFF; CDR3 DNA: TGTGCCAGCAGCTTGCAGTCAGTAAGGAACACCGGGGAGCTGTTTTTT; D gene: NA; J gene: TRBJ2-2; clone size: NA; V gene: TRBV5-6
CDR3 protein: CASSRLSTYEQYF; CDR3 DNA: TGTGCCAGCAGCCGACTTTCAACCTACGAGCAGTACTTC; D gene: NA; J gene: TRBJ2-7; clone size: NA; V gene: TRBV11-2
CDR3 protein: CASSPIGRRRNQPQHF; CDR3 DNA: TGCGCCAGCAGCCCTATAGGCAGGCGCCGCAATCAGCCCCAGCATTTT; D gene: NA; J gene: TRBJ1-5; clone size: NA; V gene: TRBV4-1
CDR3 protein: CAWSKGPQQPQHF; CDR3 DNA: TGTGCCTGGAGTAAGGGCCCTCAGCAGCCCCAGCATTTT; D gene: NA; J gene: TRBJ1-5; clone size: NA; V gene: TRBV30
CDR3 protein: CAWSVVLYEQYF; CDR3 DNA: TGTGCCTGGAGTGTAGTACTCTACGAGCAGTACTTC; D gene: NA; J gene: TRBJ2-7; clone size: once; V gene: TRBV30
CDR3 protein: CASSQDPVGLAKNIQYF; CDR3 DNA: TGCGCCAGCAGCCAAGATCCTGTTGGGCTAGCCAAAAACATTCAGTACTTC; D gene: NA; J gene: TRBJ2-4; clone size: NA; V gene: TRBV4-1
CDR3 protein: CASSLTGGKETQYF; CDR3 DNA: TGCGCCAGCAGCTTGACGGGGGGAAAAGAGACCCAGTACTTC; D gene: TRBD2; J gene: TRBJ2-5; clone size: NA; V gene: TRBV5-1
CDR3 protein: CASWKGGSGANVLTF; CDR3 DNA: TGTGCCAGTTGGAAGGGGGGCTCTGGGGCCAACGTCCTGACTTTC; D gene: NA; J gene: TRBJ2-6; clone size: NA; V gene: TRBV19
CDR3 protein: CASTDRGGGEKETQYF; CDR3 DNA: TGTGCCAGTACCGATAGGGGTGGCGGGGAGAAGGAGACCCAGTACTTC; D gene: NA; J gene: TRBJ2-5; clone size: NA; V gene: TRBV19